The clone carrying this T cell receptor (beta chain) occurred once. The antigen is unknown. In the PCR, 60 Vbeta and 13 Jbeta primers were used. Assay: immunoSEQ multiplex PCR; the TCRdb copy retains only in-frame clones and omits some. There are about 140,000 clones in the sample; around 77% occur only once, and more than 4.5% lies in the top ten. Trimming shortened V by 6 bases and J by 9 bases, and 20 bases separated the two germline ends. The CDR3 length is 14 residues. Per the germline V gene, CDR1 is MNHEY and CDR2 is SVGAGI. These data originate in a study of cytomegalovirus exposure and HLA in healthy donors. Study-wide results and limits: A likely sequencing artifact accounted for one observed cluster of highly shared sequence variants. A later analysis showed TCR association rates differing by HLA locus, peaking at DRB1 and lowest at HLA-C. CMV serostatus stood as the only immune exposure information on hand. Trimming of TCR beta V- and J-genes showed a link, identified in a later analysis, to a missense DCLRE1C variant.

Input material: PBMCs. V gene TRBV6-5 combines with J gene TRBJ1-2; unclear D gene. This receptor was obtained from a man in his thirties or forties in good health. This CDR3 is CASSYLGSPISYTF. CDR3 sequence (DNA): TGTGCCAGCAGCTACCTGGGCAGCCCTATAAGCTACACCTTC.